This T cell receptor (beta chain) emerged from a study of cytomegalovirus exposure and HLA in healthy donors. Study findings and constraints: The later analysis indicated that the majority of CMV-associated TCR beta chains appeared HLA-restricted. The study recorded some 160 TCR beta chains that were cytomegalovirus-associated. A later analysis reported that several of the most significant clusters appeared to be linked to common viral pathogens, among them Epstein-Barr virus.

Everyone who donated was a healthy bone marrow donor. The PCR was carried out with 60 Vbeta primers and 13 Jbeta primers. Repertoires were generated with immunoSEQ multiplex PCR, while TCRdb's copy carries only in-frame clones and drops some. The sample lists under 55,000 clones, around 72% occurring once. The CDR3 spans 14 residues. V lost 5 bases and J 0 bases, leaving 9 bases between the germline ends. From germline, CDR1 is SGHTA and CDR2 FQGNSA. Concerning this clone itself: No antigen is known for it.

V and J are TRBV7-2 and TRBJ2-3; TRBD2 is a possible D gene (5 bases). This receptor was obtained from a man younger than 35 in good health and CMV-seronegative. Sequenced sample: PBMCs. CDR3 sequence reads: CASSLGLSTDTQYF. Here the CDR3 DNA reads TGTGCCAGCAGCCTTGGACTGAGCACAGATACGCAGTATTTT.